The entry below describes one T cell receptor (beta chain). Its antigen is still unknown. Germline assignment: CDR1 LNHDA and CDR2 SQIVND (reference sequence). This CDR3 contains 15 residues. V lost 10 bases, J lost 6 bases, and 14 bases stayed unmatched. With 60 Vbeta and 13 Jbeta primers, the PCR was carried out. Sequencing used immunoSEQ multiplex PCR; TCRdb keeps in-frame clones, though not all of them. The sample holds about 200,000 clones, 82% seen once. These data belong to a study of cytomegalovirus exposure and HLA in healthy donors. The study, taken as a whole, reports: The later analysis indicated that the majority of CMV-associated TCR beta chains appeared HLA-restricted. The productive fraction for most TCR beta V segments was about 87% or about 30% in an earlier analysis. Being indistinguishable, some V segments were excluded, TRBV6-2 and TRBV6-3 among them. Judged likely to be a sequencing artifact was a cluster of highly shared sequence variants.

J is TRBJ2-2 and V is TRBV19; 7 positions match TRBD1. Sequencing input: PBMCs. This receptor was obtained from a man aged 35-49 years in good health and CMV-seropositive. This CDR3 reads CAIQGRGLVPGELFF. The CDR3 DNA reads as TGTGCCATTCAGGGAAGGGGGCTAGTCCCCGGGGAGCTGTTTTTT.